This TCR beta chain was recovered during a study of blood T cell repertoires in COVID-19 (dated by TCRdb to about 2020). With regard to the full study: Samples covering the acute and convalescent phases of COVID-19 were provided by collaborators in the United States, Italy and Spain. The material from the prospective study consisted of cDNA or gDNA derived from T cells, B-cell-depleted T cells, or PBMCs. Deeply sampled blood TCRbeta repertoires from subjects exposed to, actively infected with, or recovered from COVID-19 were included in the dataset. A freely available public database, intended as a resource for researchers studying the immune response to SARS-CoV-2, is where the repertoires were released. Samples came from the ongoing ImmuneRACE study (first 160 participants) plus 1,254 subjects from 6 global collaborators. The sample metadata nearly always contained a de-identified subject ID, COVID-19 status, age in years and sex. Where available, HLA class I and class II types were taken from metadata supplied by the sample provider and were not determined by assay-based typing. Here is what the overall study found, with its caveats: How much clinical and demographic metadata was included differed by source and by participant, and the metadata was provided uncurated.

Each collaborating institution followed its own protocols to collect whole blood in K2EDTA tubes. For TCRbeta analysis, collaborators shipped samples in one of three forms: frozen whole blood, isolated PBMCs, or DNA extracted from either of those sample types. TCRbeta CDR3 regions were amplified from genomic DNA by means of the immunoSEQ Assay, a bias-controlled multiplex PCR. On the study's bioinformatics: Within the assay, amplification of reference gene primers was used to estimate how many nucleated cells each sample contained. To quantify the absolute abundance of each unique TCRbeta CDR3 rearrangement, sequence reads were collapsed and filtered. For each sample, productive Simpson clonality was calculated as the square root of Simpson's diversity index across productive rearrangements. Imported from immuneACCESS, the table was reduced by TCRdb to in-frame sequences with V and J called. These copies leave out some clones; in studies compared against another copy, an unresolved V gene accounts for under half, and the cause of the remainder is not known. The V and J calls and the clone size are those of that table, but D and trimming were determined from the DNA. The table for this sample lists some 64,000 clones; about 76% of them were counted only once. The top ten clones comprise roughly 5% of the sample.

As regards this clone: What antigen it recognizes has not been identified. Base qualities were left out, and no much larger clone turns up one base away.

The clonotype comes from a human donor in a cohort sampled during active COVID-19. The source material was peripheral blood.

The sequenced DNA is TGTGCCAGAAGGCCGGCCGGACAGGGCGCGGACGAGCAGTACTTC. This sequence encodes CARRPAGQGADEQYF. The chain is encoded by TRBV7-5 joined to TRBJ2-7; the listed D gene, TRBD1, was not tested against the DNA. TRBV7-5 is designated a pseudogene. The CDR3 has 15 amino acids, counting the end cysteine and phenylalanine. Just CDR3 DNA is preserved here, 45 bases in frame from base 1.